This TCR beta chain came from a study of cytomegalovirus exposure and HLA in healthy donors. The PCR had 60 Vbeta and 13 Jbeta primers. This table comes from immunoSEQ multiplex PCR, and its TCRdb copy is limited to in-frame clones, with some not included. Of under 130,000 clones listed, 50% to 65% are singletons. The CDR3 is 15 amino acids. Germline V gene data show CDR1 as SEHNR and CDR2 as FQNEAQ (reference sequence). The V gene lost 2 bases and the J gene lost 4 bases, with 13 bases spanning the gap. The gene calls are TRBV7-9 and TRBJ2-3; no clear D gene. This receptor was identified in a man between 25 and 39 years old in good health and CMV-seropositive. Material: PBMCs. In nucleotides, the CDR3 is TGTGCCAGCAGCTTACTAGGCCGTGGCGCAGATACGCAGTATTTT. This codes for CASSLLGRGADTQYF.